This T cell receptor (beta chain) was obtained from a study of Ad26.COV2.S vaccination and SARS-CoV-2 variants. Across the study: Dosing was one shot or two shots 56 days apart.

Specified treatment: roughly 19 received Ad26.COV2.S at low or high dose, single or two shots; 5 received placebo; per-sample allocation not given. Sampling took place 63 days after the first vaccine or placebo injection. V was shortened by 1 base and J by 2 bases, with 9 bases between the two germline ends. There are 16 residues in the CDR3. Germline V gene data show CDR1 as MGHRA and CDR2 as YSYEKL. Notes on this clone: Its specificity is unknown.

Whole-study findings and limits: It was reported that spike-specific CD8+ and CD4+ T cell responses were substantially broad after vaccination. With respect to non-spike TCR breadth, vaccine and placebo recipients were similar.

This table comes from immunoSEQ multiplex PCR, and its TCRdb copy is limited to in-frame clones, with some not included. The table has about 350,000 clones, around 87% seen once; the top ten hold 3.4%. Sequenced material: peripheral blood, taken in a trial of Ad26.COV2.S vaccine versus placebo. The sequence came from a person aged 18 to 59 who received the Ad26.COV2.S COVID-19 vaccine or a placebo. The chain joins TRBV4-1 to TRBJ1-6; maybe TRBD1 (5 bases). The CDR3 loop is CASSQARGTYNSPLHF. Written as DNA, the CDR3 is TGCGCCAGCAGCCAAGCTCGGGGGACCTATAATTCACCCCTCCACTTT.